Following are 22 T cell receptor beta chains from one sample sequenced in a study of blood T cells in healthy people across ages. Together with a sample-barcoded 5' primer, a J-beta primer mix was included in a second PCR lasting roughly 6 to 12 cycles. MiXCR, run by TCRdb on the 5' RACE reads, gives a single entry per CDR3 protein. This sample has roughly 1.5 million distinct CDR3 sequences, with less than 45% found just once. Sequencing was performed on blood. The receptors come from a woman between 18 and 30 years old in good health.

The chain links TRBV4-3 to TRBJ1-4; D is undetermined. Trimming took 1 base from V and 4 from J, leaving 19 bases between them. The CDR3 consists of 18 residues. Germline V lookup: CDR1 LGHNA, CDR2 YSLEER. CDR3 loop: CASSQGIQWAGINEKLFF. In DNA, the CDR3 is TGCGCCAGCAGCCAAGGTATCCAATGGGCAGGAATTAATGAAAAACTGTTTTTT.

This sequence joins TRBV12-3 or TRBV12-4 and TRBJ1-1; the match to TRBD1 covers 9 bases. J was trimmed by 5 bases and V by 2 bases; bases with no gene match: 6. This CDR3 spans 15 amino acids. DNA of the CDR3: TGTGCCAGCAGTTTAATGGGACAGGGACCTACTGAAGCTTTCTTT. Its protein product is CASSLMGQGPTEAFF.

V and J are TRBV6-5 and TRBJ1-1; the D gene is possibly TRBD1 (5 bases). The CDR3 length is 13 residues. Per the germline V gene, CDR1 is MNHEY and CDR2 is SVGAGI. V was shortened by 8 bases and J by 0 bases, with 10 bases between the two germline ends. CDR3 nucleotides: TGTGCCAGCGGGGCGAGGGTGAACACTGAAGCTTTCTTT. Its protein product is CASGARVNTEAFF.

This clonotype was recorded a few times. The rearrangement uses TRBV6-5 and TRBJ2-3; 13 bases agree with TRBD2. This CDR3 region has 16 residues. Germline-derived CDR1 and CDR2 are MNHEY and SVGAGI. J was trimmed by 6 bases and V by 8 bases; bases with no gene match: 11. In DNA form, the CDR3 reads TGTGCCAGCGGTATCGGACTAGCGGGAGCCGGGGATACGCAGTATTTT. Encoded protein: CASGIGLAGAGDTQYF.

This chain connects TRBV6-6 to TRBJ1-2, with TRBD1 as a possible D gene (6 bases). This CDR3 comprises 16 residues. The V gene's germline CDR1 is MNHNY and CDR2 SVGAGI (reference sequence). V was trimmed by 7 bases and J by 4 bases, leaving 22 bases between them. The CDR3 spells CASMKETGAMFYGYTF. The DNA of the CDR3 is TGTGCCAGCATGAAGGAGACGGGGGCGATGTTCTATGGCTACACCTTC.

This chain joins TRBV20-1 and TRBJ1-1, with D tentatively TRBD1 (5 bases). From germline, CDR1 is DFQATT and CDR2 SNEGSKA (reference sequence). The CDR3 covers 14 residues. V was cut by 3 bases and J by 1 base, with 12 bases left in between. The CDR3 loop reads CSASRTGGNTEAFF. The CDR3, as DNA: TGCAGTGCTAGCAGAACAGGAGGGAACACTGAAGCTTTCTTT.

This clonotype occurred a few times. The gene calls are TRBV2 and TRBJ2-5; no clear D. The CDR3 has 12 amino acids. CDR1 is SNHLY, CDR2 FYNNEI, per germline. Deletions cut 4 bases from V and 4 bases from J, with 7 bases between. The CDR3 spells CASSANRETQYF. CDR3 DNA: TGTGCCAGCAGTGCAAACCGAGAGACCCAGTACTTC.

This clonotype was observed a few times. The rearrangement uses TRBV6-5 and TRBJ2-7; D perhaps matches TRBD2 (5 bases). The DNA end is a closer match to TRBJ2-5, so the J assignment may be wrong. Germline CDR1 MNHEY, CDR2 SVGAGI. The CDR3 runs 14 residues. For the CDR3, the DNA is TGTGCCAGCAGTTGGGCCTTCGAGGGAGAGACCCAGTACTTC. This codes for CASSWAFEGETQYF.

The J gene is TRBJ2-1, the V gene TRBV21-1; the DNA was not used to check the table's D call, TRBD1. TRBV21-1 constitutes a pseudogene. The CDR3 consists of 16 residues. The CDR3 is CASSRLTQGGCNEQFF. The CDR3, as DNA: TGTGCCAGCAGCAGACTAACACAGGGGGGTTGCAATGAGCAGTTCTTC.

A few counts support this clonotype. The chain combines TRBV27 with TRBJ2-1; 7 bases agree with TRBD2. This CDR3 is built from 15 residues. The J segment lost 7 bases and the V segment lost 2 bases, leaving 8 bases of the junction unmatched. Germline CDR1 and CDR2: MNHEY and SMNVEV (reference sequence). The CDR3 region has the DNA TGTGCCAGCAGTTTAATATTAGCGGGTTCAAATGAGCAGTTCTTC. It yields the protein CASSLILAGSNEQFF.

About this clonotype itself: A much larger clonotype is one base distant, so this may be a read error. This sequence joins TRBV15 and TRBJ2-1; either TRBD1 or TRBD2 may fit D (6 bases each). This CDR3 has 15 residues. Trimming took 7 bases from V and 5 from J, leaving 18 bases between them. The germline V gene encodes CDR1 LNHNV and CDR2 YYDKDF (reference sequence). The CDR3 loop is CATNKGGTRNNEQFF. DNA of the CDR3: TGTGCCACCAACAAGGGGGGAACCCGAAACAATGAGCAGTTCTTC. Filled out from reference TRBV15 and TRBJ2-1, the complete variable domain reads DAMVIQNPRYQVTQFGKPVTLSCSQTLNHNVMYWYQQKSSQAPKLLFHYYDKDFNNEADTPDNFQSRRPNTSFCFLDIRSPGLGDTAMYLCATNKGGTRNNEQFFGPGTRLTVL.

The sample holds a few counts of this clonotype. This chain links TRBV5-1 with TRBJ1-5; possibly TRBD1 for D (6 bases). V lost 0 bases, J lost 0 bases, and 7 bases lay in between. Germline loops: CDR1 SGHRS, CDR2 YFSETQ. The CDR3 is 15 amino acids. The CDR3 loop is CASSLEGVSNQPQHF. The CDR3 DNA reads TGCGCCAGCAGCTTGGAGGGGGTTAGCAATCAGCCCCAGCATTTT.

Here the CDR3 DNA reads TGTGCCACCAGTGATTTGCTCGGCAACGGTGAGCAGTTCTTC. It encodes CATSDLLGNGEQFF. The chain recombines TRBV24-1 with TRBJ2-1; D unresolved. This CDR3 comprises 14 residues. V lost 0 bases, J lost 9 bases, and 11 bases lay in between. CDR1 KGHDR and CDR2 SFDVKD come from the germline V gene.

This clonotype has just a few counts. The chain uses TRBV2 and TRBJ2-1, with unresolved D. The germline V gene encodes CDR1 SNHLY and CDR2 FYNNEI. The CDR3 is 13 amino acids. V was shortened by 8 bases and J by 4 bases, with 12 bases between the two germline ends. CDR3 loop: CASCKGKYNEQFF. The CDR3, as DNA: TGTGCCAGCTGTAAGGGAAAGTACAATGAGCAGTTCTTC.

This clonotype has a count of ten or more. The junction differs from germline at one of its ends, possibly a read error. V gene TRBV4-1 combines with J gene TRBJ2-1; no clear D. Germline values: CDR1 MGHRA, CDR2 YSYEKL. This CDR3 comprises 14 residues. CDR3 protein: CASSQVGTYNEQFF. The CDR3 coding sequence is TGTGCCAGCAGCCAAGTGGGAACCTACAATGAGCAGTTCTTC.

This clonotype came up a few times. The junction departs from germline at one end; a sequencing error may be responsible. V is TRBV6-5 and J is TRBJ2-1, with a possible D match to TRBD2 (5 bases). The CDR3 totals 14 residues. Germline CDR1 reads MNHEY; CDR2 reads SVGAGI. In DNA, the CDR3 is TGTGCCAGCAGGGGAGCGTTATCCTACGATGAGCAGTTCTTC. Protein sequence: CASRGALSYDEQFF.

This clonotype has a handful of counts. V gene TRBV2 combines with J gene TRBJ1-5, with unresolved D. Germline-derived CDR1 and CDR2 are SNHLY and FYNNEI. Trimming took off 4 bases at V and 6 bases at J, with 13 bases between the two ends. The CDR3 length is 14 residues. The CDR3 DNA is TGTGCCAGCAGTGGGCCGACCGGGTCTCAGCCCCAGCATTTT. Its protein is CASSGPTGSQPQHF.

This clonotype was counted only a few times. This chain connects TRBV29-1 to TRBJ2-1, with TRBD1 matching 8 bases. V lost 0 bases, J lost 7 bases, and 14 bases stayed unmatched. The CDR3 has 17 amino acids. Germline CDR1 is SQVTM and CDR2 is ANQGSEA. CDR3 loop: CSVEDDWQGAALNEQFF. The CDR3 coding sequence is TGCAGCGTTGAAGATGATTGGCAGGGGGCGGCGCTGAATGAGCAGTTCTTC.

The chain recombines TRBV21-1 with TRBJ1-6. TRBV21-1 is reported as a pseudogene. This CDR3 comprises 19 residues. This CDR3 reads CASSKERKAGSSYNSPLHF. As DNA, the CDR3 is TGTGCCAGCAGCAAAGAAAGGAAGGCAGGGAGCTCCTATAATTCACCCCTCCACTTT.

The rearrangement links TRBV20-1 to TRBJ2-5; 12 bases match TRBD1. CDR1 is DFQATT and CDR2 is SNEGSKA in the germline V gene (reference sequence). The CDR3 covers 17 residues. V dropped 5 bases and J dropped 5; count of bases not matched to a gene: 15. The CDR3 DNA is TGCAGTGCTGCCCCCTGGGGACAGGGGGCGCCGATGGAGACCCAGTACTTC. Translating gives CSAAPWGQGAPMETQYF.

V and J are TRBV29-1 and TRBJ2-5, with D perhaps TRBD1 or TRBD2 (5 bases each). CDR3 length equals 12 residues. The V gene's germline CDR1 is SQVTM and CDR2 ANQGSEA. V lost 4 bases, J lost 5 bases, and 11 bases lay in between. The CDR3 DNA follows: TGCAGCGTTGGGCTAGCAGGGGAGACCCAGTACTTC. Its translation is CSVGLAGETQYF.

V gene TRBV29-1 combines with J gene TRBJ2-1; D tentatively reads TRBD1 or TRBD2 (5 bases each). The germline V and J ends were trimmed by 3 bases and 0 bases, with 9 bases remaining between them. This CDR3 spans 14 amino acids. Per the germline V gene, CDR1 is SQVTM and CDR2 is ANQGSEA. This CDR3 reads CSVDAGSSYNEQFF. CDR3 sequence (DNA): TGCAGCGTTGATGCAGGGAGCTCCTACAATGAGCAGTTCTTC.